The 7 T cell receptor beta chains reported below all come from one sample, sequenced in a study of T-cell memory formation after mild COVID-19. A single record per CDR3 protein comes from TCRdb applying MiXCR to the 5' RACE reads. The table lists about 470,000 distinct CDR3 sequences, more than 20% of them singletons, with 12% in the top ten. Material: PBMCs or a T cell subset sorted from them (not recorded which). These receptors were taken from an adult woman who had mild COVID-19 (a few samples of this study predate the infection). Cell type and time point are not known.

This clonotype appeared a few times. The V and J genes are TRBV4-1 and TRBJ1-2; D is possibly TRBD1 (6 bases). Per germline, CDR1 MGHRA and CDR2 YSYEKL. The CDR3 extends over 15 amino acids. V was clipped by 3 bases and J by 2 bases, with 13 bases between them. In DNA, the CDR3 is TGCGCCAGCAGCCACCGAAGGGGGACAAACTATGGCTACACCTTC. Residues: CASSHRRGTNYGYTF.

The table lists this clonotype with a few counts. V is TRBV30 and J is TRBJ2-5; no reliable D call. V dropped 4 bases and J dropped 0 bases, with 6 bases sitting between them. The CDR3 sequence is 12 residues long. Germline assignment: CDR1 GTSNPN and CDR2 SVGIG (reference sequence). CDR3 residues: CAWKGNQETQYF. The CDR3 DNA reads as TGTGCCTGGAAAGGGAACCAAGAGACCCAGTACTTC.

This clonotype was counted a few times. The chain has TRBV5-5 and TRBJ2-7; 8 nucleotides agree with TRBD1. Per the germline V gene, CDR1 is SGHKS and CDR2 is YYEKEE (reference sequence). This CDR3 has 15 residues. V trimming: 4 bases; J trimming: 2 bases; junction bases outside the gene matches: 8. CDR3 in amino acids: CASSRVTGDTYEQYF. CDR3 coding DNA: TGTGCCAGCAGCCGAGTGACAGGGGACACCTACGAGCAGTACTTC.

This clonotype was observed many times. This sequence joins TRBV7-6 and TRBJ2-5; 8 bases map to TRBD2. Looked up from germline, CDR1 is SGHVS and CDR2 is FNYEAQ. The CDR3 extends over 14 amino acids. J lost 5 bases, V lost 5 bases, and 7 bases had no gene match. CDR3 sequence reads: CASSRSGGGETQYF. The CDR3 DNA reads TGTGCCAGCAGCCGAAGCGGGGGTGGGGAGACCCAGTACTTC. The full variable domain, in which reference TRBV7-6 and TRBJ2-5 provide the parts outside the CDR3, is GAGVSQSPRYKVTKRGQDVALRCDPISGHVSLYWYRQALGQGPEFLTYFNYEAQQDKSGLPNDRFSAERPEGSISTLTIQRTEQRDSAMYRCASSRSGGGETQYFGPGTRLLVL.

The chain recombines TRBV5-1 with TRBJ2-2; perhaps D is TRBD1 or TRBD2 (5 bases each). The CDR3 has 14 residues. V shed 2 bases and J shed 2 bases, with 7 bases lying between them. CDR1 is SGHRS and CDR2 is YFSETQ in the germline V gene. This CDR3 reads CASSFRDNTGELFF. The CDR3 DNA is TGCGCCAGCAGCTTCAGGGACAACACCGGGGAGCTGTTTTTT.

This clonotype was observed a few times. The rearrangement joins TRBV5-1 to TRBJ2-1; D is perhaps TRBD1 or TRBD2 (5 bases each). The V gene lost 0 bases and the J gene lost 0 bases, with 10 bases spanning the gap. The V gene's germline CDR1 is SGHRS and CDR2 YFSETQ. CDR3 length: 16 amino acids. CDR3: CASSLAGASSYNEQFF. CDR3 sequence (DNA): TGCGCCAGCAGCTTGGCCGGGGCTAGCTCCTACAATGAGCAGTTCTTC.

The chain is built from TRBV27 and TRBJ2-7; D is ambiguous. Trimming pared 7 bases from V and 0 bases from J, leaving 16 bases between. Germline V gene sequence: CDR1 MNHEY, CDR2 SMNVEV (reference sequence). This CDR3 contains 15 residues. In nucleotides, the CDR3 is TGTGCCAGCAAGTTAGAGGACGCAGGCTCCTACGAGCAGTACTTC. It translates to CASKLEDAGSYEQYF.